Presented here are 20 T cell receptor beta chains from one specimen sequenced in a study of T cells in localized non-small cell lung cancer. Profiling relied on immunoSEQ multiplex PCR, and the TCRdb table lists in-frame clones only, not all of them. Counted here are 7,000 to 8,500 clones, 20% to 25% occurring once; the ten biggest clones make up around 3.3%. The sequencing here drew on lung tumor tissue, taken before any cancer treatment. The receptors derive from a man between 40 and 70 years old with stage III squamous cell lung carcinoma.

The chain carries TRBV19 and TRBJ1-3; no clear D. V lost 5 bases, J lost 4 bases, and 12 bases lay in between. The CDR3 extends over 14 amino acids. CDR1 is LNHDA and CDR2 is SQIVND in the germline V gene (reference sequence). The CDR3: CASSERSLGNTIYF. In DNA form, the CDR3 reads TGTGCCAGTAGTGAACGCTCGCTCGGAAACACCATATATTTT.

The rearrangement links TRBV11-3 to TRBJ1-1, with unresolved D. CDR3 length: 17 amino acids. The germline CDR1 and CDR2 sequences are SGHNT and YENEEA. Trimming stripped 3 bases from V and 0 bases from J, with 17 bases between. The CDR3 coding sequence is TGTGCCAGCAGCTTCCCCCGGGCTGGGCCTATGAACACTGAAGCTTTCTTT. Translation: CASSFPRAGPMNTEAFF. The full variable domain, with the rest looked up from reference TRBV11-3 and TRBJ1-1, is EAGVVQSPRYKIIEKKQPVAFWCNPISGHNTLYWYLQNLGQGPELLIRYENEEAVDDSQLPKDRFSAERLKGVDSTLKIQPAELGDSAVYLCASSFPRAGPMNTEAFFGQGTRLTVV.

This clone turned up a few times. This chain uses TRBV7-8 with TRBJ1-1, with unresolved D. V dropped 4 bases and J dropped 4 bases, with 10 bases sitting between them. Germline V gene lookup returns CDR1 SGHVS and CDR2 FQNEAQ. CDR3 length: 13 amino acids. The CDR3, as DNA: TGTGCCAGCAGCTCCATTGGTGGCACTGAAGCTTTCTTT. Translation: CASSSIGGTEAFF.

The rearrangement uses TRBV5-1 and TRBJ1-1, with TRBD1 as a possible D gene (5 bases). CDR3 length: 14 amino acids. The V end lost 1 base, the J end lost 0 bases, and 7 bases lay between the germline ends. CDR1 is SGHRS and CDR2 is YFSETQ in the germline V gene. This chain's CDR3 is CASSLQDMNTEAFF. CDR3 in DNA: TGCGCCAGCAGCTTGCAGGACATGAACACTGAAGCTTTCTTT.

The CDR3 loop is CASSPGVSKHNEQFF. The CDR3 DNA sequence: TGTGCCAGCAGCCCAGGGGTATCAAAACACAATGAGCAGTTCTTC. J is TRBJ2-1 and V is TRBV28, with D possibly matching TRBD1 (6 bases). Germline values: CDR1 MDHEN, CDR2 SYDVKM. The CDR3 totals 15 residues. V was shortened by 6 bases and J by 5 bases, with 17 bases between the two germline ends.

J is TRBJ2-4 and V is TRBV6-8, with TRBD1 as a possible D gene (5 bases). Trimming took 3 bases from V and 2 from J, leaving 8 bases between them. CDR3 length: 14 amino acids. Germline CDR1 is MNHGY and CDR2 is SAAAGT. The CDR3, as DNA: TGTGCCAGCAGTTATCAGGGAACCAAAAACATTCAGTACTTC. This encodes CASSYQGTKNIQYF.

This clone was picked up a small number of times. V is TRBV9 and J is TRBJ2-7, with TRBD2 as a possible D gene (6 bases). V was trimmed by 4 bases and J by 2 bases, leaving 13 bases between them. CDR1 SGDLS and CDR2 YYNGEE come from the germline V gene. The CDR3 totals 14 residues. This CDR3 reads CASSLTGEAYEQYF. The CDR3 nucleotides are TGTGCCAGCAGCTTAACCGGGGAGGCCTACGAGCAGTACTTC.

The gene calls are TRBV28 and TRBJ1-6, with D unclear. CDR3 length: 12 amino acids. The V gene lost 6 bases and the J gene lost 6 bases, with 6 bases spanning the gap. From germline, CDR1 is MDHEN and CDR2 SYDVKM. CDR3 protein: CASRKVNSPLHF. The CDR3 DNA follows: TGTGCCAGCAGGAAAGTTAATTCACCCCTCCACTTT. Full variable domain (rest looked up from reference TRBV28 and TRBJ1-6): DVKVTQSSRYLVKRTGEKVFLECVQDMDHENMFWYRQDPGLGLRLIYFSYDVKMKEKGDIPEGYSVSREKKERFSLILESASTNQTSMYLCASRKVNSPLHFGNGTRLTVT.

The gene calls are TRBV18 and TRBJ2-1; D is possibly TRBD2 (5 bases). The CDR3 contains 14 residues. V was cut by 1 base and J by 9 bases, with 13 bases left in between. In germline, CDR1 is KGHSH, CDR2 LQKENI. The CDR3 DNA reads as TGTGCCAGCTCACCACGGGTGCTAGCCGGTGAGCAGTTCTTC. It codes for CASSPRVLAGEQFF. Looking up the rest from reference TRBV18 and TRBJ2-1 gives the full variable domain: NAGVMQNPRHLVRRRGQEARLRCSPMKGHSHVYWYRQLPEEGLKFMVYLQKENIIDESGMPKERFSAEFPKEGPSILRIQQVVRGDSAAYFCASSPRVLAGEQFFGPGTRLTVL.

This clone was detected once. The V and J genes are TRBV29-1 and TRBJ2-1, with 9 bases lining up with TRBD2. CDR1 SQVTM and CDR2 ANQGSEA come from the germline V gene. The trim removed 6 bases at V and 6 bases at J, leaving 6 bases unmatched. CDR3 size: 13 residues. For the CDR3, the DNA is TGCAGCGTCATAGCGGGAGTAGTCAATGAGCAGTTCTTC. Protein: CSVIAGVVNEQFF.

This rearrangement joins TRBV14 to TRBJ2-1, with a weak D call TRBD2 (5 bases). Trimming stripped 1 base from V and 6 bases from J, with 22 bases between. Germline lookup yields CDR1 SGHDN and CDR2 FVKESK. This CDR3 region has 18 residues. The CDR3 nucleotides are TGTGCCAGCAGCCAAGGAGGCAAGTTTATTTATGCGGGCAATGAGCAGTTCTTC. Its translation: CASSQGGKFIYAGNEQFF.

In its sample, this clone was seen many times. The J gene is TRBJ2-1, the V gene TRBV7-4, with D tentatively TRBD1 or TRBD2 (5 bases each). V dropped 4 bases and J dropped 0 bases, with 10 bases sitting between them. The length of the CDR3 is 15 residues. Germline loops: CDR1 SGHVT, CDR2 SQSDAQ. The CDR3 here is CASSSGPISYNEQFF. The CDR3 DNA reads TGTGCCAGCAGCTCGGGACCGATCTCCTACAATGAGCAGTTCTTC.

V and J are TRBV30 and TRBJ2-5; D may be TRBD1 (6 bases). V lost 7 bases to trimming and J lost 0 bases, with 9 bases between them. CDR1 GTSNPN and CDR2 SVGIG come from the germline V gene (reference sequence). The CDR3 consists of 12 residues. The CDR3 DNA follows: TGTGCCTCCGGACAGAACCAAGAGACCCAGTACTTC. Protein: CASGQNQETQYF. Supplemented by reference TRBV30 and TRBJ2-5, the full variable domain reads SQTIHQWPATLVQPVGSPLSLECTVEGTSNPNLYWYRQAAGRGLQLLFYSVGIGQISSEVPQNLSASRPQDRQFILSSKKLLLSDSGFYLCASGQNQETQYFGPGTRLLVL.

This CDR3 reads CASSPPDRGGNEQFF. The CDR3 DNA reads TGTGCCAGCAGCCCACCGGACAGGGGTGGGAATGAGCAGTTCTTC. V is TRBV6-8 and J is TRBJ2-1, with 9 bases fitting TRBD1. The CDR3 spans 15 residues. Germline loops: CDR1 MNHGY, CDR2 SAAAGT. Unmatched junction bases numbered 10, after V lost 6 bases and J lost 7 bases.

This clone was picked up a small number of times. This chain uses TRBV9 with TRBJ2-7; 10 bases map to TRBD2. CDR1 and CDR2 from the germline V gene are SGDLS and YYNGEE. The CDR3 loop spans 15 amino acids. J lost 5 bases, V lost 5 bases, and 10 bases had no gene match. CDR3 coding DNA: TGTGCCAGCAGTGTACTAGCTAGCGGGGGTCACGAGCAGTACTTC. Residues: CASSVLASGGHEQYF.

In its sample, this clone was seen many times. The J gene is TRBJ2-3, the V gene TRBV9; 7 bases fit TRBD1. The CDR3 covers 15 residues. V was pared by 0 bases and J by 5 bases, with 6 bases of the junction left unmatched. The germline gives CDR1 SGDLS, CDR2 YYNGEE. This CDR3 reads CASSVATGALDTQYF. The CDR3 DNA is TGTGCCAGCAGCGTAGCTACAGGGGCCCTAGATACGCAGTATTTT.

The table lists this clone with a few counts. The V gene is TRBV7-1, the J gene TRBJ1-1, with a possible D match to TRBD1 (5 bases). TRBV7-1 is an open reading frame whose function is uncertain. This CDR3 region has 13 residues. V lost 3 bases and J 3 bases, leaving 8 bases between the germline ends. The DNA for the CDR3 is TGTGCCAGCAGCTCCCTAGGGGACACTGAAGCTTTCTTT. Translation: CASSSLGDTEAFF.

The count of this clone is one. The chain is built from TRBV19 and TRBJ2-3; 9 bases map to TRBD2. The V and J ends lost 7 bases and 5 bases, in that order; junction bases with no gene match: 7. CDR3 length: 14 residues. CDR1 and CDR2 from the germline V gene are LNHDA and SQIVND (reference sequence). The CDR3 DNA follows: TGTGCCAGTAAACGCGGGAGGGCCCAAGATACGCAGTATTTT. Translating it yields CASKRGRAQDTQYF.

This clone was found many times. The chain couples TRBV9 to TRBJ2-3; D may be TRBD2 (6 bases). V lost 4 bases and J lost 5, with 17 bases in between. There are 15 residues in the CDR3. From germline, CDR1 is SGDLS and CDR2 YYNGEE. This CDR3 reads CASSFFGAGGDTQYF. The DNA for the CDR3 is TGTGCCAGCAGCTTCTTTGGGGCCGGGGGAGATACGCAGTATTTT.

V and J are TRBV11-3 and TRBJ2-3; the D is unclear. The CDR3 is made up of 14 amino acids. V lost 1 base and J lost 3, with 8 bases in between. Germline lookup yields CDR1 SGHNT and CDR2 YENEEA. Here the CDR3 DNA reads TGTGCCAGCAGCTTAGTACGGCGAACAGATACGCAGTATTTT. The encoded protein is CASSLVRRTDTQYF.